This T cell receptor beta chain was identified during a study of T cells in tuberculosis. CDR3 length: 14 amino acids. In germline, CDR1 is MNHNS, CDR2 SASEGT. V was trimmed by 3 bases and J by 5 bases, leaving 11 bases between them. Regarding time point: new active TB diagnosis, blood taken before or within 7 days of starting treatment. Clones were sequenced by immunoSEQ multiplex PCR, and TCRdb holds only the in-frame ones, with some missing. Among about 33,000 clones, roughly 94% were seen once, and the ten largest hold 6.5% to 9%. The sequence was obtained from an adult with tuberculosis. Some clones in this sample may be carry-over from other donors' samples. Source: PBMCs, taken at tuberculosis diagnosis. V usage is TRBV6-1 and J usage is TRBJ2-4; TRBD1 might be the D (5 bases). CDR3 residues: CASSETQGQNIQYF. DNA of the CDR3: TGTGCCAGCAGTGAGACGCAGGGCCAAAACATTCAGTACTTC.